This T cell receptor beta chain was retrieved from a study of shared clonotypes between healthy human individuals. CDR3 length: 14 amino acids. About this clone itself: Its target is not known.

Sequencing was performed with immunoSEQ multiplex PCR; in TCRdb, only in-frame clones are kept and a portion is missing. Of approximately 1,500,000 clones in the sample, approximately 98% were seen once. Study outcomes and limitations: Tissues were not sampled, only blood, and their repertoires likely differ. Unshared clonotypes carried lower generation probabilities than those common to all four donors.

The donor population consisted of healthy HIV-negative adults with no recent acute infections or vaccinations. The study drew all its donors from Caucasian adults living in Nashville, Tennessee. Source material: naive CD4+ T cells sorted from blood. The subset was: CD45RA+ positively selected. The sequence was collected from a man in his thirties or forties in good health. The V gene is TRBV12-2, the J gene TRBJ1-1; the table names TRBD1, a call not compared with the DNA. TRBV12-2 represents a pseudogene. The CDR3 nucleotides read TGTGCAAGTCGCCCCAGGGGCTCGGGCACTGAAGCTTTCTTT. It is translated as CASRPRGSGTEAFF.